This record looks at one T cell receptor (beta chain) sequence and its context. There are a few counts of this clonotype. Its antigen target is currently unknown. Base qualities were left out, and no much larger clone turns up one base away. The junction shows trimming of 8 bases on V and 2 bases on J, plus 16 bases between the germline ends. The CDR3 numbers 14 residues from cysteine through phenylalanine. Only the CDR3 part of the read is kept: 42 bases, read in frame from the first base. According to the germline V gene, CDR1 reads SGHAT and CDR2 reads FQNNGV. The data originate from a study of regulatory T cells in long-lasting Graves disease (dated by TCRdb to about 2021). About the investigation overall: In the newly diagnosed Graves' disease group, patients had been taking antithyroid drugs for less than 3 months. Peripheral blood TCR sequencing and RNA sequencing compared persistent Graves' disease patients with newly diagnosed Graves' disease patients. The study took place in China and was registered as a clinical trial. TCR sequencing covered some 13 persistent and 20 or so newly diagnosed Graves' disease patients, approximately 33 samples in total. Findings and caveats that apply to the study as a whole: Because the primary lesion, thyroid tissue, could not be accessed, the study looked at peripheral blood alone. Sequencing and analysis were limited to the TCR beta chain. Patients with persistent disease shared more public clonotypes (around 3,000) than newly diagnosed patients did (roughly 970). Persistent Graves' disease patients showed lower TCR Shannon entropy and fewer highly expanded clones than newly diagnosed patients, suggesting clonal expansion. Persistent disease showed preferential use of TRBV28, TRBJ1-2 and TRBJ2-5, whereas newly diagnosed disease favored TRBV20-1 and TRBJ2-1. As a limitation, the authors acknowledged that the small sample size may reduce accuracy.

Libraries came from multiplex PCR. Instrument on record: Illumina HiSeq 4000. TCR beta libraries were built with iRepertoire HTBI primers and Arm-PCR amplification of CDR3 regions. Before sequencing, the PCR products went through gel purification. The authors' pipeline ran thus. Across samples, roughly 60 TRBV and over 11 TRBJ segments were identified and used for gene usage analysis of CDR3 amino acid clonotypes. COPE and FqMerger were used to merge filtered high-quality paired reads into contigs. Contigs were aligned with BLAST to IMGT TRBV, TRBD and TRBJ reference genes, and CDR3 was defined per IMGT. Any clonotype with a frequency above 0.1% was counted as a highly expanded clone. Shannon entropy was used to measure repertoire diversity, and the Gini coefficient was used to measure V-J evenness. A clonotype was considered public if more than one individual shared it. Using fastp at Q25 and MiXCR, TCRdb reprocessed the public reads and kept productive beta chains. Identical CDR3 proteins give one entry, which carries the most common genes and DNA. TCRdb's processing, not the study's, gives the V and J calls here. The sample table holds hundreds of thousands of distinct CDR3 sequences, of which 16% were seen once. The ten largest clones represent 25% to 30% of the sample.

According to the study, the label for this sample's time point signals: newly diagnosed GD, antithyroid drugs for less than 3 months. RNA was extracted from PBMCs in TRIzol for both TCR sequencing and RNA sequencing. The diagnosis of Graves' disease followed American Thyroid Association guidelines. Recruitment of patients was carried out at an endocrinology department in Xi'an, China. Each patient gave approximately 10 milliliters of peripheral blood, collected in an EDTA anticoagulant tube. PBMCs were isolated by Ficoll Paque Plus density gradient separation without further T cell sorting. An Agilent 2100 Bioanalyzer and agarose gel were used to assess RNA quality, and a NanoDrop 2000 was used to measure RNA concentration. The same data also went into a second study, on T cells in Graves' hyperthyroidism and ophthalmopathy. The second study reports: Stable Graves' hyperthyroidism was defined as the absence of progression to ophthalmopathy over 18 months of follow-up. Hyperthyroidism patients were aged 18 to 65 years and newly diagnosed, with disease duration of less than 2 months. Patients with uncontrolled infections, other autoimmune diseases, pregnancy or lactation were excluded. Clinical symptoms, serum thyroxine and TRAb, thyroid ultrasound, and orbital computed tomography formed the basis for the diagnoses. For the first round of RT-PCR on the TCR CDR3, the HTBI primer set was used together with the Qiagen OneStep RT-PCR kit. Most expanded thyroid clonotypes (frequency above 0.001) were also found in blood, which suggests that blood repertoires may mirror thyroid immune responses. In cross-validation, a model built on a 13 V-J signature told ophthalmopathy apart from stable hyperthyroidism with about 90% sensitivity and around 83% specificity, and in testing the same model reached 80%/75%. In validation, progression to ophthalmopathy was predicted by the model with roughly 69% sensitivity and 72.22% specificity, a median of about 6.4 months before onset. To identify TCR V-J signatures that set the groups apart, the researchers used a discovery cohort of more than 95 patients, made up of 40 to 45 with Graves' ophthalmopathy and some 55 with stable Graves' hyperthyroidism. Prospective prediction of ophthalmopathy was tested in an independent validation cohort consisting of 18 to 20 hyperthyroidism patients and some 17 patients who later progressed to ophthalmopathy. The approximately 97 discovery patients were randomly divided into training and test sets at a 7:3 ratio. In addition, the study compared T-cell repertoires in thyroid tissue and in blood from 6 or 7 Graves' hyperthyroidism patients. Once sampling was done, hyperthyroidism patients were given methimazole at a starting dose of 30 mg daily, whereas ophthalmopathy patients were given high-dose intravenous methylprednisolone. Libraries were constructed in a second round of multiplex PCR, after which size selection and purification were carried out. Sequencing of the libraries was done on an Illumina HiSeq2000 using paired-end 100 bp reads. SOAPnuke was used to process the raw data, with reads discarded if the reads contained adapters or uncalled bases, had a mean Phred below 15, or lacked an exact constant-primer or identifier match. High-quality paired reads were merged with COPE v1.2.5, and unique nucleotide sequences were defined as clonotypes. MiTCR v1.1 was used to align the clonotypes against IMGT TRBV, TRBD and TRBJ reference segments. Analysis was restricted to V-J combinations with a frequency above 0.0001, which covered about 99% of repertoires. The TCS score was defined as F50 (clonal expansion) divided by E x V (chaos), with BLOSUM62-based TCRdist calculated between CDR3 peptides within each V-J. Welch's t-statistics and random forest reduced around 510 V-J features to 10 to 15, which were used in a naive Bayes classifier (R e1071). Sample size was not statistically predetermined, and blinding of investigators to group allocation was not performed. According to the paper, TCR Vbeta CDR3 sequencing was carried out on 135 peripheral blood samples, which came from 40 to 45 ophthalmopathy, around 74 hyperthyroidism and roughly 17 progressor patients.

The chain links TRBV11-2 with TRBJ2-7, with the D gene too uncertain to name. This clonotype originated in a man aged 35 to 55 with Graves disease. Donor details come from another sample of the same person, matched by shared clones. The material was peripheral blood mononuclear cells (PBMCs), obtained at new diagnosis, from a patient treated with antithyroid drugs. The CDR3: CASSRSRNPYEQYF. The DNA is TGTGCCAGCTCACGAAGTCGGAATCCCTACGAGCAGTACTTC.